The entry below gives a single TCR beta chain sequence along with its context. This clonotype occurred a few times. The target of this receptor is not known. Per-base qualities were not stored, and no clone one base away is much larger. Libraries from unsorted PBMCs were made from 2 million PBMCs kept in RNAlater at -80 degrees C until RNA extraction. Peripheral blood was subjected to Ficoll-Hypaque density gradient centrifugation to isolate PBMCs, which were then cryopreserved in liquid nitrogen. The sample comes from a study of neurological immune-mediated disorders (dated by TCRdb to between 2017 and 2020). For the study in its entirety: Peripheral blood TCR-beta repertoires from HTLV-I-associated myelopathy (HAM/TSP) patients, multiple sclerosis patients and healthy controls were compared by UMI-based sequencing. Longitudinal samples, technical triplicates and paired sorted CD4+ and CD8+ T-cell subsets, alongside PBMC samples, were included among the roughly 98 TCR-beta libraries. The cohort was made up of some 70 subjects, consisting of roughly 15 HAM/TSP patients, about 34 multiple sclerosis patients and around 20 healthy controls.

Spanning cysteine to phenylalanine, the CDR3 consists of 12 amino acids. Kept here is only the CDR3 DNA, which spans 36 bases and is read in frame from base 1. Trimming removed 6 bases from V and 6 bases from J, leaving 10 bases between the germline ends. CDR1 is given as SGHTA and CDR2 as FQGNSA, both from the germline V gene. cDNA synthesis used template-switch 5'RACE with a primer carrying a 10-nucleotide random unique molecular identifier tagging each TCR transcript. Every sequencing run covered 15-18 subjects and yielded more than 170 million TCR-beta sequences. The RNeasy kit was used for extraction of total RNA. The KAPA Real-time Library Amplification kit was used to amplify TCR-beta VDJ regions with primers targeting the TCR constant region and the 5'RACE anchor. Sample indexes and Illumina adaptors were added in a first PCR, and a second PCR then increased library yield. The roughly 650 bp TCR product was size-selected on a 2% E-gel SizeSelection system after Ampure bead purification. Before pooling, library quality was checked on a Bioanalyzer, concentration was measured with Qubit, and libraries were quantified with the Kapa Library Quantification kit. Libraries were sequenced paired-end 2 x 150 bp on an Illumina HiSeq 2500. To increase sequence diversity, about 23-32% phiX was spiked into each library pool. Per the authors' processing: The UMI-based MiGEC pipeline processed quality-filtered reads and removed over 80% of raw TCR sequences during error correction. IMGT germline references were used for aligning VDJ genes, and each clonotype was defined as a unique CDR3 amino acid sequence together with its V-J genes. Clonal expansion, Shannon diversity and CDR3 relatedness (CalcPairwiseDistances, ClusterSamples) were evaluated with VDJtools, and phylogenetic trees were built with CLCbio workbench. A clone was classed as expanded if it had 8 or more unique UMIs, a cutoff based on coefficient-of-variation modelling across technical triplicates. The public reads were reprocessed in TCRdb via fastp at Q25 and MiXCR, keeping in-frame beta chains. Rows with a matching CDR3 protein are joined into one entry that keeps the most common DNA and genes. The V and J calls here are based on TCRdb, not the publication. The sample records tens of thousands of distinct CDR3 sequences, 10% to 13% of which are singletons. The leading ten clones occupy around 20% of the sample.

Study-level results and caveats: The highest TCR clonal expansion was observed in HAM/TSP patients, whereas the lowest was observed in MS patients, even when compared with healthy controls. Across subjects, expanded clones never shared an identical CDR3 amino acid sequence, which suggests that the TCR-beta repertoires in every group were private.

The origin of this receptor is a middle-aged woman with HTLV-1-associated myelopathy (HAM/TSP). The sample consisted of PBMCs. The chain is assembled from TRBV7-2 and TRBJ2-3; no D segment can be confidently identified. The DNA sequence reads TGTGCCAGCAGTCAATATTCCGATACGCAGTATTTT. This is translated as CASSQYSDTQYF.